Given below is one TCR beta chain in context. This CDR3 region has 16 residues. The V and J ends lost 6 bases and 0 bases respectively, with 14 bases between them. Germline CDR1 reads KGHSH; CDR2 reads LQKENI. TCRdb called the 5' RACE reads again in MiXCR, with one record for every CDR3 protein. The table shows around 110,000 distinct CDR3 sequences, with less than 15% occurring only once. The data originate from a study of spatial heterogeneity in lung cancer. Study background: Sequencing of follow-up PBMC samples took place when they were available, at a median of approximately 26 months after resection.

The sample's time point: blood at routine non-recurrence follow-up after resection. Material for sequencing was whole RNA from tumor, nontumor lung or frozen PBMC, left unsorted. This clonotype was sampled from a male donor with early-stage non-small cell lung cancer. The rearrangement uses TRBV18 and TRBJ2-2, with D maybe TRBD1 (6 bases). Here the sequenced sample was PBMCs, taken at follow-up. CDR3 nucleotides: TGTGCCAGCTCTCGGACCGGGACACCGAACACCGGGGAGCTGTTTTTT. Its protein is CASSRTGTPNTGELFF. The variable domain in full, completed from reference TRBV18 and TRBJ2-2, reads NAGVMQNPRHLVRRRGQEARLRCSPMKGHSHVYWYRQLPEEGLKFMVYLQKENIIDESGMPKERFSAEFPKEGPSILRIQQVVRGDSAAYFCASSRTGTPNTGELFFGEGSRLTVL.